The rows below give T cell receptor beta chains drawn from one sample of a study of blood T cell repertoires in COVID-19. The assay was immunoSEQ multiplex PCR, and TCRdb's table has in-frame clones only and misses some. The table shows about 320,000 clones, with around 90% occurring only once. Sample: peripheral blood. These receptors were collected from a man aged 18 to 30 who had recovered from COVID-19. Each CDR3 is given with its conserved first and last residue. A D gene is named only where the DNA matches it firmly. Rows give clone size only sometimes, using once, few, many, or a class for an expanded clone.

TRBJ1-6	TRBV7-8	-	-	TGTGCCAGCAGCTTAAATGGGGCTTTCGATAATTCACCCCTCCACTTT	CASSLNGAFDNSPLHF
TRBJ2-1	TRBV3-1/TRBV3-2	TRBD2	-	TGTGCCAGCAGCCAACTAGCGGGGGATGAGCAGTTCTTC	CASSQLAGDEQFF
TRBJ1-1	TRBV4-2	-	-	TGTGCCAGCAGCCAAGAGGGCAAAGGGGGCACTGAAGCTTTCTTT	CASSQEGKGGTEAFF
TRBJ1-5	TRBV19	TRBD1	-	TGTGCCAGCGCGGGACAGGGCCAGCCCCAGCATTTT	CASAGQGQPQHF
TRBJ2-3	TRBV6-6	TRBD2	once	TGTGCCAGCAACGGACTAGCGTCGTCTAGCACAGATACGCAGTATTTT	CASNGLASSSTDTQYF
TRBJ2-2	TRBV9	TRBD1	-	TGTGCCAGCAGCGTCTCAGGGGGCATCGGGGAGCTGTTTTTT	CASSVSGGIGELFF
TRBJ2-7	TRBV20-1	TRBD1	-	TGCAGTGCTAGTGGGGGACAGTCTCTCTACGAGCAGTACTTC	CSASGGQSLYEQYF
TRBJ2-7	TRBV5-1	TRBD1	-	TGCGCCAGCAGCTTGTCACCCGGGACAGGCTTTGAGACCTACGAGCAGTACTTC	CASSLSPGTGFETYEQYF
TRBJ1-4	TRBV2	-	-	TGTGCCAGCAGTGAATTAGGGGCCAGGGCGACTAATGAAAAACTGTTTTTT	CASSELGARATNEKLFF
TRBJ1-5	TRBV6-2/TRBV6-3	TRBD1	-	TGTGCCAGCAGTCTTCACGCAGGGGGCGCGGAGCCCCAGCATTTT	CASSLHAGGAEPQHF
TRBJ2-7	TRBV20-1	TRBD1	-	TGCAGTGCTAGTGGGGGACAGGGCTCCTACGAGCAGTACTTC	CSASGGQGSYEQYF
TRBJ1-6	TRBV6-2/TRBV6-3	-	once	TGTGCCAGCAGTTACGCTTCACAACAGGGTACTAATTCACCCCTCCACTTT	CASSYASQQGTNSPLHF